These 12 T cell receptor beta chains share one sample of origin, sequenced in a study of metastatic and nonmetastatic thyroid tumors. Using MiXCR, TCRdb reanalyzed the PCR reads. The data contain 6,500 to 8,000 clones, 28% of them singletons. Nobody among the patients had been given any treatment before thyroid surgery. Sequenced: tumor tissue. These receptors all stem from a male donor with papillary thyroid cancer or a benign thyroid nodule (not recorded which). Some clones in this sample may be carry-over from other donors' samples.

This clone was observed a few times. The chain couples TRBV29-1 to TRBJ2-7; possibly TRBD1 for D (7 bases). Germline V gene sequence: CDR1 SQVTM, CDR2 ANQGSEA. CDR3 size: 13 residues. The V end was cut by 4 bases, the J end by 3 bases, with 13 bases between. CDR3 residues: CSVGGTDFYEQYF. The CDR3 region has the DNA TGCAGCGTTGGCGGGACAGATTTCTACGAGCAGTACTTC.

This clone has more than one count but fewer than ten. The J gene is TRBJ2-1, the V gene TRBV12-3 or TRBV12-4; D call uncertain. Trimming stripped 2 bases from V and 7 bases from J, with 18 bases between. The CDR3 sequence is 16 residues long. CDR3 coding DNA: TGTGCCAGCAGTTTACGCGAGACCCTCCTGAGGAATGAGCAGTTCTTC. Its protein is CASSLRETLLRNEQFF.

This clone was recorded at least ten times. The chain has TRBV5-8 and TRBJ2-2, with D tentatively TRBD1 or TRBD2 (5 bases each). Germline CDR1 reads SGHTS; CDR2 reads YDEGEE. Trimming took 6 bases from V and 2 from J, leaving 11 bases between them. This CDR3 comprises 14 residues. DNA for the CDR3: TGTGCCAGCACCCGCCGGGGCAACACCGGGGAGCTGTTTTTT. This encodes CASTRRGNTGELFF.

V and J are TRBV12-3 or TRBV12-4 and TRBJ2-7, with TRBD2 matching 14 bases. V shed 2 bases, J shed 6 bases, and the junction held 9 bases outside the gene matches. This CDR3 region has 17 residues. The CDR3 region is CASSLKGLAGALVEQYF. The CDR3 DNA sequence: TGTGCCAGCAGTTTAAAGGGACTAGCGGGGGCCCTTGTCGAGCAGTACTTC.

This clone counts as medium-sized. This chain joins TRBV20-1 and TRBJ2-7, with D uncertain. Germline V gene data show CDR1 as DFQATT and CDR2 as SNEGSKA (reference sequence). V shed 0 bases and J shed 9 bases, with 15 bases lying between them. CDR3 length equals 13 residues. The CDR3 nucleotides are TGCAGTGCTAGAGATCCGCATGACCTCGGGCAGTACTTC. This codes for CSARDPHDLGQYF.

The V and J genes are TRBV30 and TRBJ1-5; no firm D call. Germline loops: CDR1 GTSNPN, CDR2 SVGIG (reference sequence). V dropped 2 bases and J dropped 0 bases, with 5 bases sitting between them. CDR3 length equals 13 residues. The CDR3 protein is CAWSRDSNQPQHF. CDR3 sequence (DNA): TGTGCCTGGAGTCGAGATAGCAATCAGCCCCAGCATTTT.

The CDR3 is CAWSPSRTGRTKTQYF. CDR3 coding DNA: TGTGCCTGGAGCCCAAGCCGGACAGGGAGAACCAAGACCCAGTACTTC. This chain connects TRBV30 to TRBJ2-5; 8 bases map to TRBD1. The V gene's germline CDR1 is GTSNPN and CDR2 SVGIG (reference sequence). The V segment lost 3 bases and the J segment 6 bases; nucleotides outside the gene matches: 15. CDR3 length: 16 amino acids.

This chain joins TRBV20-1 and TRBJ2-7, with a tentative D call TRBD2 (5 bases). The germline CDR1 and CDR2 sequences are DFQATT and SNEGSKA (reference sequence). The CDR3 runs 15 residues. Trimming shortened V by 0 bases and J by 7 bases, and 19 bases separated the two germline ends. The CDR3 DNA reads as TGCAGTGCTAGAGACCCCGAGGGTCTGGGGAGTGAGCAGTACTTC. Translating it yields CSARDPEGLGSEQYF.

This clone is large by share. The genes are TRBV28 and TRBJ2-5; the D is unclear. The CDR3 sequence is 14 residues long. Germline V gene data show CDR1 as MDHEN and CDR2 as SYDVKM. With 2 bases removed from V and 2 bases from J, the gap between germline ends came to 9 bases. The CDR3 reads CASSLATQQETQYF. CDR3 coding DNA: TGTGCCAGCAGTTTAGCCACACAGCAAGAGACCCAGTACTTC.

This clone was observed at least ten times. V usage is TRBV2 and J usage is TRBJ2-1; 7 bases match TRBD2. V lost 5 bases to trimming and J lost 10 bases; unmatched junction nucleotides: 5. The CDR3 runs 12 residues. The V gene's germline CDR1 is SNHLY and CDR2 FYNNEI. CDR3 DNA: TGTGCCAGCAGTTATACCGGGGGGGAGCAGTTCTTC. This encodes CASSYTGGEQFF.

As for this clone: The junction shows a germline mismatch at one end, possibly a read error. The chain is built from TRBV6-2 or TRBV6-3 and TRBJ2-4; D perhaps matches TRBD2 (6 bases). CDR3 length equals 11 residues. Per germline, CDR1 MNHEY and CDR2 SVGEGT. In DNA form, the CDR3 reads TGTGCCGGCAGCAATAGCGGTCTGGTTCTCTTC. Encoded protein: CAGSNSGLVLF.

The CDR3 protein is CASSMATGSSTQYF. CDR3 sequence (DNA): TGTGCCAGTAGTATGGCGACAGGTTCGAGTACGCAGTATTTT. The chain carries TRBV19 and TRBJ2-3, with D perhaps matching TRBD1 (6 bases). The CDR3 extends over 14 amino acids. CDR1 and CDR2 from the germline V gene are LNHDA and SQIVND (reference sequence). Trimming removed 3 bases from V and 8 bases from J, with 15 bases in between.